The clone carrying this TCR beta chain came up once. Its specificity is not known. The V gene lost 4 bases and the J gene lost 2 bases, with 5 bases spanning the gap. This CDR3 has 12 amino acids. Germline CDR1 MNHEY, CDR2 SVGAGI. This record belongs to a study of OX40 agonist ivuxolimab in advanced cancers. Overall study results and limits: With doses of 0.1-3.0 mg/kg, partial responders showed among the lowest clonal expansion.

Sequencing used immunoSEQ multiplex PCR; TCRdb keeps in-frame clones, though not all of them. The sample has 65,000 to 95,000 clones, approximately 85% seen once. The rearrangement links TRBV6-5 to TRBJ1-2; D is undetermined. The receptor's source is an adult with an advanced solid tumor such as melanoma, head and neck, liver or kidney cancer. The input for sequencing was CD4+ or CD8+ T cells sorted from blood, taken in a trial of the OX40 agonist ivuxolimab. The CDR3 loop reads CASSSGNYGYTF. CDR3 nucleotides: TGTGCCAGCAGTTCTGGCAACTATGGCTACACCTTC.